This T cell receptor (beta chain) was identified in a study of T cell changes during pregnancy in multiple sclerosis. This clone appeared a single time. Profiled with immunoSEQ multiplex PCR; TCRdb holds only in-frame clones, not every one. The sample holds approximately 70,000 clones; 92% are singletons and the top ten take more than 1.1%. The CDR3 is 15 residues long. Per the germline V gene, CDR1 is MNHEY and CDR2 is SVGAGI. V gave up 6 bases and J gave up 2 bases; unmatched junction bases: 5. Material: peripheral blood, obtained after pregnancy. This clonotype originated in a female donor with multiple sclerosis, enrolled in a pregnancy study. This chain links TRBV6-5 with TRBJ2-3; TRBD2 matches at 10 bases. CDR3 region: CASRPGLAVTDTQYF. The DNA for the CDR3 is TGTGCCAGCAGACCCGGACTAGCGGTCACAGATACGCAGTATTTT.